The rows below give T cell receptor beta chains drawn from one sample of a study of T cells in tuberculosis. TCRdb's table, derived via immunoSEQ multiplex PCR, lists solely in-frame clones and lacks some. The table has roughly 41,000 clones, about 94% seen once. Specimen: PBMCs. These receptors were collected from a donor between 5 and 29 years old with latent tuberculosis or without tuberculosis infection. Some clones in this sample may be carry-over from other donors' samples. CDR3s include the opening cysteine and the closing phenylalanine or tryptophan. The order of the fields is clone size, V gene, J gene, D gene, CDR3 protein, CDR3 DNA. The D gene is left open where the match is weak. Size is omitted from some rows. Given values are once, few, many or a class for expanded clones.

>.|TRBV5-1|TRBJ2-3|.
CASSLEQPSTDTQYF
TGCGCCAGCAGCTTGGAACAGCCTAGCACAGATACGCAGTATTTT
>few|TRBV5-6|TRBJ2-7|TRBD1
CASSLGQTREQYF
TGTGCCAGCAGCCTGGGACAGACGCGGGAGCAGTACTTC
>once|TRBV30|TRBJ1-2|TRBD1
CAWTRGLNYGYTF
TGTGCCTGGACCAGGGGGCTTAACTATGGCTACACCTTC
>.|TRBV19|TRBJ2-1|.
CATGGLPSEQFF
TGTGCCACCGGTGGTCTCCCGAGCGAGCAGTTCTTC
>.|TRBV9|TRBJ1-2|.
CASSVNPQGDGYTF
TGTGCCAGCAGCGTAAATCCACAGGGTGATGGCTACACCTTC
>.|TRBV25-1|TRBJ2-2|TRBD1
CASSDPDRGHIGELFF
TGTGCCAGCAGTGACCCGGACAGGGGGCATATCGGGGAGCTGTTTTTT
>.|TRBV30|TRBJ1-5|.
CAYSEQDTNQPQHF
TGTGCCTACTCGGAACAGGACACCAATCAGCCCCAGCATTTT
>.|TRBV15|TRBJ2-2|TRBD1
CATSRDRANTGELFF
TGTGCCACCAGCAGGGACAGGGCGAACACCGGGGAGCTGTTTTTT
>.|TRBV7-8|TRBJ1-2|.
CASSLALGTSYGYTF
TGTGCCAGCAGCTTAGCGTTGGGGACATCCTATGGCTACACCTTC
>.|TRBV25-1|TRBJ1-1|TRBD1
CASSAETGKRAEAFF
TGTGCCAGCAGTGCGGAGACAGGGAAACGAGCGGAAGCTTTCTTT
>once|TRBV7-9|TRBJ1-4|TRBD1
CASSAGTGHEKLFF
TGTGCCAGCAGCGCCGGGACAGGGCATGAAAAACTGTTTTTT
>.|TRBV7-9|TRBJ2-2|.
CASSLRQGTAGELFF
TGTGCCAGCAGCTTACGGCAGGGCACCGCCGGGGAGCTGTTTTTT
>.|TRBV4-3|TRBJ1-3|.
CASSQVDRENTIYF
TGCGCCAGCAGCCAAGTAGACAGAGAAAACACCATATATTTT
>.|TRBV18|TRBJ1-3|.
CASSQDRQDSGNTIYF
TGTGCCAGCTCACAAGACAGACAAGACTCTGGAAACACCATATATTTT
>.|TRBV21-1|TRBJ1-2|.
CASRPVGRPLFYGYTF
TGTGCCAGCAGGCCGGTGGGCAGGCCGCTATTCTATGGCTACACCTTC
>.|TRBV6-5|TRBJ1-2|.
CASGGATSNYGYTF
TGTGCCAGCGGTGGCGCGACATCCAACTATGGCTACACCTTC
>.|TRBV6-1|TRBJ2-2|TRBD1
CASSEYFYRGRTGELFF
TGTGCCAGCAGTGAATATTTTTACAGGGGAAGGACCGGGGAGCTGTTTTTT
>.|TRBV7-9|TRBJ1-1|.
CASSPRGVGNTEAFF
TGTGCCAGCAGCCCAAGAGGTGTGGGGAACACTGAAGCTTTCTTT
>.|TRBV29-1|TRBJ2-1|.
CSVETARGTEQFF
TGCAGCGTTGAGACTGCTCGCGGAACCGAGCAGTTCTTC
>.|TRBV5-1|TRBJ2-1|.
CASSLVQGNYNEQFF
TGCGCCAGCAGCTTGGTGCAGGGTAACTACAATGAGCAGTTCTTC
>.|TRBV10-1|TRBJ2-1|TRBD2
CASSVLAGGPSSYNEQFF
TGCGCCAGCAGTGTATTAGCGGGGGGCCCTTCTTCCTACAATGAGCAGTTCTTC
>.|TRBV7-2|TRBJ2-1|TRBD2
CASSLESGGAYNEQFF
TGTGCCAGCAGCTTAGAAAGCGGGGGGGCCTACAATGAGCAGTTCTTC
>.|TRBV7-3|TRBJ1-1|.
CASSLVGVNTEAFF
TGTGCCAGCAGCTTAGTAGGGGTGAACACTGAAGCTTTCTTT
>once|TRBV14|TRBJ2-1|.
CASSQVSSYNEQFF
TGTGCCAGCTCACAGGTCAGCTCCTACAATGAGCAGTTCTTC
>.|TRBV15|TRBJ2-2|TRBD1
CATSRRGQGHTGELFF
TGTGCCACCAGCAGGAGGGGGCAGGGGCACACCGGGGAGCTGTTTTTT
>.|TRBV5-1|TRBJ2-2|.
CASSFQGQNTGELFF
TGCGCCAGCAGCTTCCAGGGACAGAACACCGGGGAGCTGTTTTTT
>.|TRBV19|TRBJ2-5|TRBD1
CASSISYQTGGQETQYF
TGTGCCAGTAGTATATCCTACCAGACAGGGGGCCAAGAGACCCAGTACTTC
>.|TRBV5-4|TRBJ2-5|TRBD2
CATRETSGGSIQYF
TGTGCCACCAGAGAGACTAGCGGGGGGAGTATTCAGTACTTC
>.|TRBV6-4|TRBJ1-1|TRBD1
CASSRTGGDAEAFF
TGTGCCAGCAGCAGGACAGGGGGCGACGCTGAAGCTTTCTTT
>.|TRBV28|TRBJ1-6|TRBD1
CASHEDRNSPLHF
TGTGCCAGCCACGAGGACAGGAATTCACCCCTCCACTTT
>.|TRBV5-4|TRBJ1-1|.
CASSLDLASGETEAFF
TGTGCCAGTAGCTTGGATTTGGCTTCGGGGGAGACTGAAGCTTTCTTT
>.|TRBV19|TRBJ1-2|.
CASSPDSGVYRGYTF
TGTGCCAGTAGTCCCGATTCAGGGGTTTATCGCGGCTACACCTTC
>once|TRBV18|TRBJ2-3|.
CASSPPSGDTQYF
TGTGCCAGCTCACCACCGTCGGGAGATACGCAGTATTTT
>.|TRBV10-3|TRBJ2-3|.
CAISESGYGTQYF
TGTGCCATCAGTGAGTCCGGGTATGGGACGCAGTATTTT
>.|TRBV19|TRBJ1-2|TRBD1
CASSAGTGGHYGYTF
TGTGCCAGTAGCGCAGGGACAGGGGGCCACTATGGCTACACCTTC
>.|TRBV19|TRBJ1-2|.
CASSEAFTGPVNYGYTF
TGTGCCAGTAGCGAAGCTTTTACAGGGCCGGTTAACTATGGCTACACCTTC
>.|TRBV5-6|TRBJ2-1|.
CASSLTLRLRSYNEQFF
TGTGCCAGCAGCTTGACATTAAGACTCCGATCCTACAATGAGCAGTTCTTC
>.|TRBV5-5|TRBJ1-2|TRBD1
CASSLERQGMIANYGYTF
TGTGCCAGCAGCCTAGAAAGACAGGGTATGATAGCTAACTATGGCTACACCTTC
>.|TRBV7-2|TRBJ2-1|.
CASKDSGSLSYNEQFF
TGTGCCAGCAAAGACTCCGGGAGTTTATCCTACAATGAGCAGTTCTTC
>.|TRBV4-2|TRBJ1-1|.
CASSQVGVNTEAFF
TGTGCCAGCAGCCAAGTAGGGGTGAACACTGAAGCTTTCTTT
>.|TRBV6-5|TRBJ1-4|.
CASSYSTGDNEKLFF
TGTGCCAGCAGTTACTCGACAGGAGATAATGAAAAACTGTTTTTT
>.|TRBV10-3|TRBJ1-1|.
CAIRSPAGETEAFF
TGTGCCATCAGATCACCTGCAGGGGAAACTGAAGCTTTCTTT
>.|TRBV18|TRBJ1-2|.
CASSPFNNYGYTF
TGTGCCAGCTCACCATTCAATAACTATGGCTACACCTTC
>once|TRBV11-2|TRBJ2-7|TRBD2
CASSLEPSGGVFYEQYF
TGTGCCAGCAGCTTGGAACCTAGCGGGGGGGTGTTCTACGAGCAGTACTTC
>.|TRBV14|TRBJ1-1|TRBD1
CASSQVGGMWYTEAFF
TGTGCCAGCAGCCAAGTAGGGGGCATGTGGTATACTGAAGCTTTCTTT
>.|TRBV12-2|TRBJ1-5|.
CASRLAWVQAGRIYSNQPQHF
TGTGCAAGTCGCTTAGCGTGGGTTCAGGCGGGGAGGATCTATAGCAATCAGCCCCAGCATTTT
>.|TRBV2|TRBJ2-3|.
CAITGSGANTQYF
TGTGCCATCACAGGGTCCGGAGCCAATACGCAGTATTTT
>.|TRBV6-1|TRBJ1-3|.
CASSLQGSGNTIYF
TGTGCCAGCAGTCTACAGGGTTCTGGAAACACCATATATTTT
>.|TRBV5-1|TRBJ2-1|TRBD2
CASSPDLAGGLYEQFF
TGCGCCAGCAGCCCGGACTTAGCGGGGGGGCTCTATGAGCAGTTCTTC
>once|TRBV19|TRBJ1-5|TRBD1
CASSSRDRGLRDQPQHF
TGTGCCAGTAGTTCCCGGGACAGGGGTTTGAGGGATCAGCCCCAGCATTTT
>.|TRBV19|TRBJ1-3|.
CATAPWGAGNTIYF
TGTGCCACCGCGCCGTGGGGAGCTGGAAACACCATATATTTT
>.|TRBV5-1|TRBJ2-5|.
CASSLAPQGAETQYF
TGCGCCAGCAGCTTGGCCCCACAGGGAGCAGAGACCCAGTACTTC
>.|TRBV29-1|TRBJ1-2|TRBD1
CSVEGVGRGEGYTF
TGCAGCGTTGAAGGCGTTGGCAGGGGGGAAGGCTACACCTTC